A single TCR beta chain is shown here with its context. The antigen is not known. Germline lookup yields CDR1 SGHRS and CDR2 YFSETQ. Between the trimmed V and J ends, which lost 4 bases and 4 bases, there was a span of 18 bases. The length of the CDR3 is 15 residues. Naive CD8 cells, CD45RO-negative and positively selected for CCR7, excluded terminally differentiated effector memory CD45RA+ cells. Only Caucasian adults living in Nashville, Tennessee made up the donor group. This sample stems from a study of shared clonotypes between healthy human individuals. Study background: A few men and a couple of women, aged 18 to 49, were donors.

Study-wide results and limits: In general, naive subsets displayed greater estimated richness than memory subsets did.

The assay was immunoSEQ multiplex PCR, and TCRdb's table has in-frame clones only and misses some. In the table there are millions of clones, roughly 91% of which are singletons. The sample consisted of naive CD8+ T cells from PBMCs. This receptor was obtained from a man between 18 and 29 years old in good health. Some clones in this sample may be carry-over from other donors' samples. The rearrangement joins TRBV5-1 to TRBJ2-7; D might be TRBD1 or TRBD2, each matching 5 bases. The CDR3 region has the DNA TGCGCCAGCAGCCCGGGACCCCGTGGGGAGTACGAGCAGTACTTC. Translating it yields CASSPGPRGEYEQYF.